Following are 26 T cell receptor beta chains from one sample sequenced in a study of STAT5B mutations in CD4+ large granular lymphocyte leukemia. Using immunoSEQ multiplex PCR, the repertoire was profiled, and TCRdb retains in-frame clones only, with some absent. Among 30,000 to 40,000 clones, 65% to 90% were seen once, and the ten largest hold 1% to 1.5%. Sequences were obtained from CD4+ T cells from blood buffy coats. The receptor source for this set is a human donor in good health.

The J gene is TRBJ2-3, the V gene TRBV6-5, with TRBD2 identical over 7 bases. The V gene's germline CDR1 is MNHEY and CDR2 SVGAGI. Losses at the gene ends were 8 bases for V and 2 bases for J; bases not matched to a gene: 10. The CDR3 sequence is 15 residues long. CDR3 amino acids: CASSSPSGATDTQYF. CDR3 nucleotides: TGTGCCAGCTCGTCCCCAAGCGGGGCCACAGATACGCAGTATTTT.

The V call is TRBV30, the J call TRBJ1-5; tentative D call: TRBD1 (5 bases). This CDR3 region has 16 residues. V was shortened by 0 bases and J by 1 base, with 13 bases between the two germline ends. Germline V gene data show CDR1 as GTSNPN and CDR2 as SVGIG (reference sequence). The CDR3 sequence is CAWSVGGLSSNQPQHF. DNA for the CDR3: TGTGCCTGGAGTGTCGGGGGACTTTCCAGCAATCAGCCCCAGCATTTT.

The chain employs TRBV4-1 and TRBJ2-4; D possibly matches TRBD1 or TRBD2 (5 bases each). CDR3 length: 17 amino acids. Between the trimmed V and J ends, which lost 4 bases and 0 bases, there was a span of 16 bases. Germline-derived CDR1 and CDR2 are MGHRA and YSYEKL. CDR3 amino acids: CASSLAGVRGAKNIQYF. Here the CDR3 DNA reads TGCGCCAGCAGCCTTGCGGGCGTGAGGGGAGCCAAAAACATTCAGTACTTC.

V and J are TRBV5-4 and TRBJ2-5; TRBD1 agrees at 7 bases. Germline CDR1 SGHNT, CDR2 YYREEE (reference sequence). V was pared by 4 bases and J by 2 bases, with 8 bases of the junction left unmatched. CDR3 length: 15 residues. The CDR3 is CASSNRGTVQETQYF. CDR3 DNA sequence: TGTGCCAGCAGCAACCGAGGGACAGTTCAAGAGACCCAGTACTTC. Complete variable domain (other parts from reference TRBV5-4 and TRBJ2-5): ETGVTQSPTHLIKTRGQQVTLRCSSQSGHNTVSWYQQALGQGPQFIFQYYREEENGRGNFPPRFSGLQFPNYSSELNVNALELDDSALYLCASSNRGTVQETQYFGPGTRLLVL.

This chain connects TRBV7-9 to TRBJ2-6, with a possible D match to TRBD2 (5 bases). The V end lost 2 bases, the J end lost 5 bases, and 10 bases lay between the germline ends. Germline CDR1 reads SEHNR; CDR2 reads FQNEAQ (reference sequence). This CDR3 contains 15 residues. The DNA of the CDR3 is TGTGCCAGCAGCTTACCCGCCGGGAGGGCCAACGTCCTGACTTTC. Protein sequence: CASSLPAGRANVLTF.

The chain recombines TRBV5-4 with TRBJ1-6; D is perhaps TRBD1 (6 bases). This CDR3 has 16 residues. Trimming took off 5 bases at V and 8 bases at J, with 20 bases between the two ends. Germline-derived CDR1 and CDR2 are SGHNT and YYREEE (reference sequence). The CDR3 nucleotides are TGTGCCAGCAGACTCGTCAGGGGAGGTGTGGATTCACCCCTCCACTTT. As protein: CASRLVRGGVDSPLHF.

DNA of the CDR3: TGCGCCAGCAGCCCAGACTGGCGGGGGGGTTACGAGCAGTACTTC. The encoded protein is CASSPDWRGGYEQYF. V and J are TRBV4-1 and TRBJ2-7; 9 bases agree with TRBD2. V lost 4 bases, J lost 4 bases, and 8 bases stayed unmatched. The CDR3 is made up of 15 amino acids. CDR1 is MGHRA, CDR2 YSYEKL, per germline.

CDR3 bases: TGCAGCGTCGCTCTACTAGCGGGAAGGGACAATGAGCAGTTCTTC. This encodes CSVALLAGRDNEQFF. V gene TRBV29-1 combines with J gene TRBJ2-1, with 10 bases identical to TRBD2. Trimming took 6 bases from V and 5 from J; bases not matched to a gene: 10. The germline V gene has CDR1 SQVTM and CDR2 ANQGSEA. This CDR3 comprises 15 residues.

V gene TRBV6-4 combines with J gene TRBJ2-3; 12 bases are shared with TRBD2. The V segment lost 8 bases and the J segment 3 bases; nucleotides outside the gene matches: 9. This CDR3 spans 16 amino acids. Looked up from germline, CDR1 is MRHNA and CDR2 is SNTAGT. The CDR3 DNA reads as TGTGCCAGCTCCCCCGGTGGACTAGCGGGAACAGATACGCAGTATTTT. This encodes CASSPGGLAGTDTQYF.

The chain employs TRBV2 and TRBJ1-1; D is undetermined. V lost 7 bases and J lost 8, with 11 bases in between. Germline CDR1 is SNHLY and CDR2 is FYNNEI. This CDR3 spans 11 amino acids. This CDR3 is CASNSETEAFF. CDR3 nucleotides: TGTGCCAGCAACTCCGAAACGGAAGCTTTCTTT.

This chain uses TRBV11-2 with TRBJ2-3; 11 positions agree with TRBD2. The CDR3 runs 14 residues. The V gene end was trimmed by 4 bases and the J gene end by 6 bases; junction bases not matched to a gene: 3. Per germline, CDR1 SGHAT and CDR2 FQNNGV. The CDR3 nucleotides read TGTGCCAGCAGCTCGGGACTAGCGGTCGATACGCAGTATTTT. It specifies CASSSGLAVDTQYF.

CDR3 nucleotide sequence: TGTGCCACCTCCCGGGGGGGAGCGAACTACGAGCAGTACTTC. It translates to CATSRGGANYEQYF. The rearrangement uses TRBV6-5 and TRBJ2-7; 8 nucleotides line up with TRBD2. Germline values: CDR1 MNHEY, CDR2 SVGAGI. This CDR3 is 14 amino acids long. Trimming took 10 bases from V and 3 from J; bases not matched to a gene: 11.

CDR3 sequence: CASSEEPANEKLFF. The CDR3 DNA follows: TGTGCCAGCAGTGAAGAGCCAGCTAATGAAAAACTGTTTTTT. The chain recombines TRBV25-1 with TRBJ1-4; D uncertain. The V gene lost 2 bases and the J gene lost 3 bases, with 7 bases spanning the gap. The V gene's germline CDR1 is MGHDK and CDR2 SYGVNS. The CDR3 consists of 14 residues.

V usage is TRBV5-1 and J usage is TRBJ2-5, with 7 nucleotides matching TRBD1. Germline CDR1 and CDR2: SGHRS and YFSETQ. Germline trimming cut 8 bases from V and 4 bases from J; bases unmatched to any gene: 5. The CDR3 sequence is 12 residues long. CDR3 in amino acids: CASNRDRETQYF. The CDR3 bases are TGCGCCAGTAACCGGGACAGAGAGACCCAGTACTTC.

CDR3 in DNA: TGTGCCAGCAAATTGACTAGCGGTTTCTACGAGCAGTACTTC. It codes for CASKLTSGFYEQYF. This chain joins TRBV2 and TRBJ2-7; 9 nucleotides line up with TRBD2. This CDR3 contains 14 residues. Germline V CDR1 and CDR2: SNHLY, FYNNEI. V dropped 7 bases and J dropped 3; count of bases not matched to a gene: 7. Complete variable domain (other parts from reference TRBV2 and TRBJ2-7): EPEVTQTPSHQVTQMGQEVILRCVPISNHLYFYWYRQILGQKVEFLVSFYNNEISEKSEIFDDQFSVERPDGSNFTLKIRSTKLEDSAMYFCASKLTSGFYEQYFGPGTRLTVT.

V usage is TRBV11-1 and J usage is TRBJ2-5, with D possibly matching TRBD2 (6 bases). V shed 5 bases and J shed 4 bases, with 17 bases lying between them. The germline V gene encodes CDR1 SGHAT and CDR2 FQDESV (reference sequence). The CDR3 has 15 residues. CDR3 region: CASSPRDGGIETQYF. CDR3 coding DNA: TGTGCCAGCAGCCCCAGGGACGGCGGGATAGAGACCCAGTACTTC.

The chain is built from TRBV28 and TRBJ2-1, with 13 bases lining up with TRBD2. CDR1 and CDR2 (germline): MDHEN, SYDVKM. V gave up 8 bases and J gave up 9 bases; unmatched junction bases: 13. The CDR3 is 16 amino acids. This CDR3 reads CASHEIRLAGGGEQFF. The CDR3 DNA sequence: TGTGCCAGCCATGAGATCCGACTAGCGGGAGGAGGTGAGCAGTTCTTC.

CDR3 loop: CASSPDPYNEQFF. The CDR3 nucleotides read TGCGCCAGCAGCCCGGACCCTTACAATGAGCAGTTCTTC. This rearrangement joins TRBV5-1 to TRBJ2-1, with D unclear. V shed 4 bases and J shed 4 bases, with 9 bases lying between them. The CDR3 sequence is 13 residues long. Looked up from germline, CDR1 is SGHRS and CDR2 is YFSETQ.

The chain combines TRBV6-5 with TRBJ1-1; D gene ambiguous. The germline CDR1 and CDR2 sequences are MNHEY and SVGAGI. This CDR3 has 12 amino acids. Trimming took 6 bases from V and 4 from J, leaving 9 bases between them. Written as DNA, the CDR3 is TGTGCCAGCAGGGAAAGGGCCACTGAAGCTTTCTTT. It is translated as CASRERATEAFF.

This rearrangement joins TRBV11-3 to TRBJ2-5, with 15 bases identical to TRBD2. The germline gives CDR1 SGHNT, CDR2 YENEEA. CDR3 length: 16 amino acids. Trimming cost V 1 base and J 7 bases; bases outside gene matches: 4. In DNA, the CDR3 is TGTGCCAGCAGCTTAGCGGGACTAGCGGGAGGAGGGACCCAGTACTTC. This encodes CASSLAGLAGGGTQYF. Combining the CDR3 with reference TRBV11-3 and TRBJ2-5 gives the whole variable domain EAGVVQSPRYKIIEKKQPVAFWCNPISGHNTLYWYLQNLGQGPELLIRYENEEAVDDSQLPKDRFSAERLKGVDSTLKIQPAELGDSAVYLCASSLAGLAGGGTQYFGPGTRLLVL.

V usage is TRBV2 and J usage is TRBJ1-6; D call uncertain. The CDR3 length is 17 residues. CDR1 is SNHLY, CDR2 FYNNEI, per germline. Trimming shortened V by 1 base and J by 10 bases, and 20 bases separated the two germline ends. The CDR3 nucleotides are TGTGCCAGCAGTGAAGTCGTAGACCGGGTGGTAGAATCACCCCTCCACTTT. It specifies CASSEVVDRVVESPLHF.

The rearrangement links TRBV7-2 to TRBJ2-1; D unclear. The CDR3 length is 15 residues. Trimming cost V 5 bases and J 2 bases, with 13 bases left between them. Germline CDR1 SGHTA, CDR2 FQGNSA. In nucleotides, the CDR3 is TGTGCCAGCAGCCCTTCGAGCGATCCCTACAATGAGCAGTTCTTC. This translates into CASSPSSDPYNEQFF.

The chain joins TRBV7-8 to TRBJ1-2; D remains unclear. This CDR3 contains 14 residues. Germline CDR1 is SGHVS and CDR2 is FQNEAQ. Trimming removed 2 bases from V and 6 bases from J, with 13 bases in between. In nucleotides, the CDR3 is TGTGCCAGCAGCTTATTATTAAAGGCTCATGGCTACACCTTC. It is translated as CASSLLLKAHGYTF.

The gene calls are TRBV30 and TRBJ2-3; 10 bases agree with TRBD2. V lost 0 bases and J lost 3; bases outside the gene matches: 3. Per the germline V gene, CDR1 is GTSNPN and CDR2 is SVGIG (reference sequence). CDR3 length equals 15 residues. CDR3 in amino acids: CAWSVLAGVTDTQYF. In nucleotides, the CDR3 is TGTGCCTGGAGTGTGCTAGCGGGAGTAACAGATACGCAGTATTTT.

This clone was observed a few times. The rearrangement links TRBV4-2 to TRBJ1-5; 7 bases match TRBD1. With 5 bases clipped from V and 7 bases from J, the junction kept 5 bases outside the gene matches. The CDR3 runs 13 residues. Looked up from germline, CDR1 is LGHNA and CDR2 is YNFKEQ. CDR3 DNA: TGTGCCAGCAGCGACACAGGGGCACAGCCCCAGCATTTT. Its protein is CASSDTGAQPQHF.

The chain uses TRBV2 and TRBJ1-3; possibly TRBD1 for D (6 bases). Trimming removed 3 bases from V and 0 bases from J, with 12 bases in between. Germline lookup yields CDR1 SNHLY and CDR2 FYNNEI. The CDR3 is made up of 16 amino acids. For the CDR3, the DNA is TGTGCCAGCAGTGAGTTGACAGGCAGCTCTGGAAACACCATATATTTT. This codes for CASSELTGSSGNTIYF.